The source of this T cell receptor beta chain is a study of blood T cells in healthy people across ages. Germline loops: CDR1 MNHEY, CDR2 SVGAGI. The CDR3 length is 16 residues. The V end was cut by 5 bases, the J end by 4 bases, with 17 bases between. Each sample had at least 6 million PBMCs isolated. Total RNA amounts of at least 5 micrograms were extracted per sample. PCR was performed a second time for about 7 to 11 cycles using a sample-barcoded 5' primer and a J-beta primer mix. From the 5' RACE reads, TCRdb called clonotypes with MiXCR, one entry per CDR3 protein. The data hold 1.5 million to 2 million distinct CDR3 sequences, with approximately 39% observed a single time.

Sequenced input: blood. The TCR originated in a human donor in good health. V is TRBV6-5 and J is TRBJ1-4, with D perhaps matching TRBD1 (5 bases). CDR3 amino acids: CASSLHPGKGNEKLFF. The CDR3 DNA reads as TGTGCCAGCAGTCTCCACCCAGGGAAGGGTAATGAAAAACTGTTTTTT.